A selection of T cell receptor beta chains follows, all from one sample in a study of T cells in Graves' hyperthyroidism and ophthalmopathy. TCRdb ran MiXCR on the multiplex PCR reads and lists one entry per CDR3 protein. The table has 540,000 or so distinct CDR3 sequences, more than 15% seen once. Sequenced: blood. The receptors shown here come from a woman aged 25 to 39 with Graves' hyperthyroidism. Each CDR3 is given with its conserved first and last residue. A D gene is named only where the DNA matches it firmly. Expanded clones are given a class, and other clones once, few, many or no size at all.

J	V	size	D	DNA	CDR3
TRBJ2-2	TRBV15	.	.	TGTGCCACCAGCCCCAGAGGTCGAGCGCCCAACACCGGGGAGCTGTTTTTT	CATSPRGRAPNTGELFF
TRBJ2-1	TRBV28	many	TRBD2	TGTGCCAGCCGGACTAGCGGGAGGGAAAATGAGCAGTTCTTC	CASRTSGRENEQFF
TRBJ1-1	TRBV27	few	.	TGTGCCGGCAGCACCGGGTCCCTAGGGGAAGCTTTCTTT	CAGSTGSLGEAFF
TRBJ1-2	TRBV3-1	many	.	TGTGCCAGCAGCTCGCAAGGGGGGGACTATGGCTACACCTTC	CASSSQGGDYGYTF
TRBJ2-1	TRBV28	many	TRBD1	TGTGCCAGCCGGGACAGGGGGCGCTGGAATGAGCAGTTCTTC	CASRDRGRWNEQFF
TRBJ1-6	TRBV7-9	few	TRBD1	TGTGCCAGCAGCCGACAGGGGTATAATTCACCCCTCCACTTT	CASSRQGYNSPLHF
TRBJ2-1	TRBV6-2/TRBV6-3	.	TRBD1	TGTGCCAGCAGTTACCTTGGACAGGGGGCATACAATGAGCAGTTCTTC	CASSYLGQGAYNEQFF
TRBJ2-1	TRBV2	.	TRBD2	TGTGCCAGCAGCGAATGGACTAGCGGGAGGGGTGAGCAGTTCTTC	CASSEWTSGRGEQFF
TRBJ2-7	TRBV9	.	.	TGTGCCAGCAGCGTAGCTGGGGACTCGGTGGCCTACGAGCAGTACTTC	CASSVAGDSVAYEQYF
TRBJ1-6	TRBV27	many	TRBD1	TGTGCCAGCAGGCCTACAGGGGGCCTCAGCTCCTATAATTCACCCCTCCACTTT	CASRPTGGLSSYNSPLHF
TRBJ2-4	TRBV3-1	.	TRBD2	TGTGCCAGCAGCCAAGCCGGACTAGCGGATCACAAAAACATTCAGTACTTC	CASSQAGLADHKNIQYF
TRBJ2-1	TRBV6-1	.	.	TGTGCCAGCAGTGAAGGTGGGGTGTCTCAGCAGTTCTTC	CASSEGGVSQQFF
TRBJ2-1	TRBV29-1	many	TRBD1	TGCAGCGCTCGACAGGGGGCCAATTACAATGAGCAGTTCTTC	CSARQGANYNEQFF
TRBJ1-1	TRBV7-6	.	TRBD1	TGTGCCAGCAGTCGGACAGGGGGCCTTGAAGCTTTCTTT	CASSRTGGLEAFF
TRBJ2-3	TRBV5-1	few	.	TGCGCCAGCAGCTTGGGGATCGAAAAAAACACAGATACGCAGTATTTT	CASSLGIEKNTDTQYF